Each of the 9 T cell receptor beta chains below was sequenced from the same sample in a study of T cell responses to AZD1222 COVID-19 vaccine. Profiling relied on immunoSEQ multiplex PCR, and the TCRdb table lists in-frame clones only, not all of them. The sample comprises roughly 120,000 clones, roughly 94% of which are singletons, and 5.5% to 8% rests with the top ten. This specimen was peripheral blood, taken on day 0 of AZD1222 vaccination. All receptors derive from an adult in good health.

The CDR3 bases are TGTGCCAGCAGCTTATCGGACTCTGAAGCTTTCTTT. Translated, it gives CASSLSDSEAFF. The chain recombines TRBV7-9 with TRBJ1-1; no definite D call. Trimming left V 2 bases short and J 6 bases short, with 7 bases between. Germline V gene lookup returns CDR1 SEHNR and CDR2 FQNEAQ (reference sequence). The CDR3 covers 12 residues.

The CDR3 reads CASSWTGSYEQYF. The CDR3 DNA is TGTGCCAGTAGTTGGACAGGGAGCTACGAGCAGTACTTC. This chain connects TRBV19 to TRBJ2-7; 8 bases fit TRBD1. The length of the CDR3 is 13 residues. The ends lost 5 bases at V and 3 bases at J; junction bases unmatched: 3. Germline V gene lookup returns CDR1 LNHDA and CDR2 SQIVND (reference sequence).

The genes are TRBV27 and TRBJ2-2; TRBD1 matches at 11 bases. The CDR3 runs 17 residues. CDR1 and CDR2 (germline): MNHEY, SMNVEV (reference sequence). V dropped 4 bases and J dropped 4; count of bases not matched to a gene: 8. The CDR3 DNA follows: TGTGCCAGCAGTTACCAAGGACAGGGGGCGGGCACCGGGGAGCTGTTTTTT. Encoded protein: CASSYQGQGAGTGELFF.

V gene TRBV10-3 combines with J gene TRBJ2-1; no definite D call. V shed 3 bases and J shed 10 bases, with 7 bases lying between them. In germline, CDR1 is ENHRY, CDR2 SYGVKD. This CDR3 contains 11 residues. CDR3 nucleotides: TGTGCCATCAGTGATCCGGCAGAGCAGTTCTTC. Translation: CAISDPAEQFF.

The chain's CDR3 is CASSRDRYLIEKLFF. The CDR3 nucleotides are TGTGCCAGTAGTCGGGACCGATACCTTATAGAAAAACTGTTTTTT. The genes are TRBV19 and TRBJ1-4, with D perhaps TRBD1 (5 bases). Between the trimmed V and J ends, which lost 5 bases and 8 bases, there was a span of 18 bases. This CDR3 is built from 15 residues. Per germline, CDR1 LNHDA and CDR2 SQIVND (reference sequence).

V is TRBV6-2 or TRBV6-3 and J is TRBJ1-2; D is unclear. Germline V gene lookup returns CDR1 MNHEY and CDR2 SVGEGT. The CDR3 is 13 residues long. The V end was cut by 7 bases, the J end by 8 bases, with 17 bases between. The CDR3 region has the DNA TGTGCCAGCAACCCATCACTGAGGATCGGCTACACCTTC. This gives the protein CASNPSLRIGYTF.

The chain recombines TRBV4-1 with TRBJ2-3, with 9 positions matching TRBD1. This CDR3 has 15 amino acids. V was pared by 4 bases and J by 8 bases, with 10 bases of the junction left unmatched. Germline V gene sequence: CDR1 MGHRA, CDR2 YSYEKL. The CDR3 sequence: CASSPGTGPYGTQYF. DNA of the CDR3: TGCGCCAGCAGCCCCGGGACAGGGCCTTATGGTACGCAGTATTTT.

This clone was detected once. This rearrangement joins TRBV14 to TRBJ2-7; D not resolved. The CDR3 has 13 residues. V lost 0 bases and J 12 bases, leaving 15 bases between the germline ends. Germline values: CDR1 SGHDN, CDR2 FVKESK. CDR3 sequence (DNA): TGTGCCAGCAGCCAAGACCACGAGGACGGCAGGTACTTC. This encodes CASSQDHEDGRYF. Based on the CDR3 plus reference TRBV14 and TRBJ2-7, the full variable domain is EAGVTQFPSHSVIEKGQTVTLRCDPISGHDNLYWYRRVMGKEIKFLLHFVKESKQDESGMPNNRFLAERTGGTYSTLKVQPAELEDSGVYFCASSQDHEDGRYFGPGTRLTVT.

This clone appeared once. CDR3 protein: CASSLGRSRGEKLFF. In DNA form, the CDR3 reads TGTGCCAGCAGCTTAGGACGCTCCAGGGGTGAAAAACTGTTTTTT. The gene calls are TRBV7-9 and TRBJ1-4, with a weak D call TRBD1 (6 bases). CDR3 length equals 15 residues. The V and J ends lost 1 base and 7 bases respectively, with 13 bases between them. The germline CDR1 and CDR2 sequences are SEHNR and FQNEAQ (reference sequence). Filled out from reference TRBV7-9 and TRBJ1-4, the complete variable domain reads DTGVSQNPRHKITKRGQNVTFRCDPISEHNRLYWYRQTLGQGPEFLTYFQNEAQLEKSRLLSDRFSAERPKGSFSTLEIQRTEQGDSAMYLCASSLGRSRGEKLFFGSGTQLSVL.